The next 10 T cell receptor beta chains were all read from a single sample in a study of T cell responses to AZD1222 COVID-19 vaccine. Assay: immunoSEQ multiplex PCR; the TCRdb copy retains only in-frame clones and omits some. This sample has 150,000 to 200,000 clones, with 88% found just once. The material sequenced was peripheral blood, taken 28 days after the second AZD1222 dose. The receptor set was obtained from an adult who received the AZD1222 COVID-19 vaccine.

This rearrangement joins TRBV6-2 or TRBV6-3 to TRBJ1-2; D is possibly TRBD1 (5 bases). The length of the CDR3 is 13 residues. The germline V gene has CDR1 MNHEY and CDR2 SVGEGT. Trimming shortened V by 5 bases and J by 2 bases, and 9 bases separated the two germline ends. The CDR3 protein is CASSRDGNYGYTF. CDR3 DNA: TGTGCCAGCAGTCGGGACGGAAACTATGGCTACACCTTC.

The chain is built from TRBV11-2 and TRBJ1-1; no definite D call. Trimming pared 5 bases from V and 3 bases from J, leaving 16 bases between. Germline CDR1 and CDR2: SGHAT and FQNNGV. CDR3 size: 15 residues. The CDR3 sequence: CASSPITPEDTEAFF. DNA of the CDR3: TGTGCCAGCAGCCCGATTACCCCAGAAGACACTGAAGCTTTCTTT.

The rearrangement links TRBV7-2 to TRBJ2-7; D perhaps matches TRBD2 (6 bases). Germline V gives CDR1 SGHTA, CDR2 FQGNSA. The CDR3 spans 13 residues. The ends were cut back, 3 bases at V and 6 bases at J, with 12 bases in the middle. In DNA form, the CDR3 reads TGTGCCAGCAGCTTGATGGGACTCTCCGAGCAGTACTTC. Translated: CASSLMGLSEQYF.

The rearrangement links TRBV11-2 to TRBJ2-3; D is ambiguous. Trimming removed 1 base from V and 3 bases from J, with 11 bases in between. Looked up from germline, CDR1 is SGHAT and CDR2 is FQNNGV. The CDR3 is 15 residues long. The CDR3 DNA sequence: TGTGCCAGCAGCTTAGGAGCACTGCGGACAGATACGCAGTATTTT. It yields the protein CASSLGALRTDTQYF.

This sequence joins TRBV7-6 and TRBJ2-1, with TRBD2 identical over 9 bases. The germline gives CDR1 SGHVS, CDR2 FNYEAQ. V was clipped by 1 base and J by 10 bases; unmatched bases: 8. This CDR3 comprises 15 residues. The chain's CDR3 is CASSLVASGEGEQFF. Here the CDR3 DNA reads TGTGCCAGCAGCTTAGTGGCTAGCGGGGAAGGGGAGCAGTTCTTC. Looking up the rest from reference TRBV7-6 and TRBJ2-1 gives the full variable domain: GAGVSQSPRYKVTKRGQDVALRCDPISGHVSLYWYRQALGQGPEFLTYFNYEAQQDKSGLPNDRFSAERPEGSISTLTIQRTEQRDSAMYRCASSLVASGEGEQFFGPGTRLTVL.

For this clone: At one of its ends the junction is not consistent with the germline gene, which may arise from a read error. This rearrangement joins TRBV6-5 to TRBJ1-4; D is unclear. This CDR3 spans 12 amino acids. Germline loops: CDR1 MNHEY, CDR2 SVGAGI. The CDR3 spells CASRRVNEKLFF. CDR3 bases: TGTGCGAGCAGGAGGGTTAATGAAAAACTGTTTTTT.

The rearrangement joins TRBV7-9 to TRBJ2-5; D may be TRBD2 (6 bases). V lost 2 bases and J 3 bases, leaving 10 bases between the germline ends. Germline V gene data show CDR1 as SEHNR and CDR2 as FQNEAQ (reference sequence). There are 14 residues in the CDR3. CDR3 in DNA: TGTGCCAGCAGCTTATTTGCGGGAAAAGAGACCCAGTACTTC. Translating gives CASSLFAGKETQYF.

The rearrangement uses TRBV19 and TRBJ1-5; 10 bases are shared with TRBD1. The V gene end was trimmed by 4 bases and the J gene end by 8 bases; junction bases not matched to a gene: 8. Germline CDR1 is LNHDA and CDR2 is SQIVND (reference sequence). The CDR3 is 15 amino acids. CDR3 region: CASSRGQGRGEPQHF. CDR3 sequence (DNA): TGTGCCAGTAGTAGGGGACAGGGGCGCGGCGAGCCCCAGCATTTT.

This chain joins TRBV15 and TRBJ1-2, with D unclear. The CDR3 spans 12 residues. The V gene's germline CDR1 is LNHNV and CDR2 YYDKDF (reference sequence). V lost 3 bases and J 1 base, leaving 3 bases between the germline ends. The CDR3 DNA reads TGTGCCACCAGCAGTCGTAACTATGGCTACACCTTC. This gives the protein CATSSRNYGYTF. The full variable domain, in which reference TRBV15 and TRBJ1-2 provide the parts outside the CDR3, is DAMVIQNPRYQVTQFGKPVTLSCSQTLNHNVMYWYQQKSSQAPKLLFHYYDKDFNNEADTPDNFQSRRPNTSFCFLDIRSPGLGDTAMYLCATSSRNYGYTFGSGTRLTVV.

The CDR3 loop reads CAWSLRLGEGREIAKNIQYF. The CDR3 DNA is TGTGCCTGGAGTCTTAGGTTGGGGGAAGGAAGAGAAATAGCCAAAAACATTCAGTACTTC. The chain carries TRBV30 and TRBJ2-4; possibly TRBD1 or TRBD2 for D (5 bases each). The CDR3 loop spans 20 amino acids. Trimming left V 2 bases short and J 0 bases short, with 26 bases between. CDR1 is GTSNPN and CDR2 is SVGIG in the germline V gene (reference sequence).